One sample yielded the 11 T cell receptor beta chains listed below, sequenced in a study of T cells in Graves' hyperthyroidism and ophthalmopathy. Template material for amplifying TCR beta CDR3 regions consisted of RNA transcripts. The HTBI set primed first-round TCR CDR3 RT-PCR. TCRdb reprocessed the multiplex PCR reads via MiXCR and lists one record per CDR3 protein. The top ten hold about 38% of the sample, which has a few hundred thousand distinct CDR3 sequences, about 18% seen once. The sequencing input was blood. The receptors derive from a man between 18 and 29 years old with Graves' ophthalmopathy.

This clonotype was counted ten times or more. The rearrangement links TRBV7-8 to TRBJ2-2, with 10 positions matching TRBD2. The junction had 11 bases not matched to a gene; V was cut back by 3 bases and J by 7 bases. This CDR3 spans 17 amino acids. The germline V gene has CDR1 SGHVS and CDR2 FQNEAQ. CDR3 sequence reads: CASSFLAGVREGGELFF. CDR3 sequence (DNA): TGTGCCAGCAGCTTTCTAGCGGGGGTTCGAGAAGGCGGGGAGCTGTTTTTT.

This clonotype was counted ten times or more. The genes are TRBV18 and TRBJ1-5, with D unresolved. CDR1 KGHSH and CDR2 LQKENI come from the germline V gene. V was clipped by 4 bases and J by 5 bases, with 9 bases between them. This CDR3 has 13 residues. In nucleotides, the CDR3 is TGTGCCAGCTCACAAACTAGGGATCAGCCCCAGCATTTT. This translates into CASSQTRDQPQHF.

This clonotype occurred many times. V gene TRBV2 combines with J gene TRBJ2-1; unclear D gene. CDR3 size: 11 residues. The V gene's germline CDR1 is SNHLY and CDR2 FYNNEI. Deletions cut 8 bases from V and 8 bases from J, with 10 bases between. DNA of the CDR3: TGTGCCAGCGGTTTAGTCTATGAGCAGTTCTTC. Its protein product is CASGLVYEQFF.

The rearrangement uses TRBV11-2 and TRBJ2-1; TRBD2 matches 10 bases. CDR1 is SGHAT and CDR2 is FQNNGV in the germline V gene. CDR3 length: 17 residues. V was pared by 2 bases and J by 2 bases, with 6 bases of the junction left unmatched. The CDR3, as DNA: TGTGCCAGCAGCTTATCAAGCGGGGGGGCCGCCTACAATGAGCAGTTCTTC. Its protein is CASSLSSGGAAYNEQFF. Using reference TRBV11-2 and TRBJ2-1 for the parts outside the CDR3, the full variable domain is EAGVAQSPRYKIIEKRQSVAFWCNPISGHATLYWYQQILGQGPKLLIQFQNNGVVDDSQLPKDRFSAERLKGVDSTLKIQPAKLEDSAVYLCASSLSSGGAAYNEQFFGPGTRLTVL.

This clonotype was picked up many times. The chain uses TRBV10-3 and TRBJ1-1; 11 bases align to TRBD1. Germline CDR1 reads ENHRY; CDR2 reads SYGVKD. Trimming cost V 6 bases and J 2 bases; bases outside gene matches: 8. This CDR3 has 16 residues. In nucleotides, the CDR3 is TGTGCCATCAGGGGACAGGGGGTCTCGGTCAACACTGAAGCTTTCTTT. Its protein product is CAIRGQGVSVNTEAFF.

This clonotype was seen at least ten times. The genes are TRBV20-1 and TRBJ1-1; D might be TRBD1 (5 bases). This CDR3 has 15 amino acids. Germline CDR1 is DFQATT and CDR2 is SNEGSKA (reference sequence). Trimming removed 3 bases at V and 4 bases at J, with 18 bases between. CDR3 in amino acids: CSASNAAAGSTEAFF. DNA of the CDR3: TGCAGTGCTAGCAACGCCGCGGCAGGGTCCACTGAAGCTTTCTTT.

This chain joins TRBV5-4 and TRBJ1-6, with TRBD1 identical over 7 bases. The V gene end was trimmed by 5 bases and the J gene end by 8 bases; junction bases not matched to a gene: 10. The CDR3 totals 15 residues. Germline-derived CDR1 and CDR2 are SGHNT and YYREEE (reference sequence). CDR3 residues: CASRRQGLGDSPLHF. The CDR3 DNA sequence: TGTGCCAGCAGACGACAGGGCTTGGGGGATTCACCCCTCCACTTT.

This clonotype was seen repeatedly, ten times or more. This rearrangement joins TRBV6-5 to TRBJ1-5, with no clear D. This CDR3 is 18 amino acids long. Germline assignment: CDR1 MNHEY and CDR2 SVGAGI. V was shortened by 2 bases and J by 0 bases, with 17 bases between the two germline ends. In nucleotides, the CDR3 is TGTGCCAGCAGTTACCTTGCAGATACCGCTTATAGCAATCAGCCCCAGCATTTT. Amino acid sequence: CASSYLADTAYSNQPQHF.

V is TRBV10-3 and J is TRBJ2-2; D assignment may be TRBD1 or TRBD2 (5 bases each). The CDR3 totals 16 residues. The V end was cut by 10 bases, the J end by 4 bases, with 22 bases between. Germline V lookup: CDR1 ENHRY, CDR2 SYGVKD. CDR3 sequence reads: CATTLNFAGTTGELFF. DNA for the CDR3: TGTGCCACCACTCTCAACTTTGCCGGGACCACCGGGGAGCTGTTTTTT.

This clonotype was seen more than once but under ten times. J is TRBJ2-7 and V is TRBV4-2; a possible D gene is TRBD2 (5 bases). CDR3 size: 16 residues. In germline, CDR1 is LGHNA, CDR2 YNFKEQ. V lost 5 bases and J 0 bases, leaving 17 bases between the germline ends. The CDR3 sequence: CASSSYPEGSSYEQYF. The CDR3 coding sequence is TGTGCCAGCAGCAGCTACCCCGAAGGGAGCTCCTACGAGCAGTACTTC.

This clonotype came up many times. V usage is TRBV11-2 and J usage is TRBJ1-2; D remains ambiguous. Germline V gene data show CDR1 as SGHAT and CDR2 as FQNNGV. The CDR3 is 15 residues long. Trimming took 3 bases from V and 0 from J, leaving 11 bases between them. CDR3 amino acids: CASSLSYDANYGYTF. In nucleotides, the CDR3 is TGTGCCAGCAGCTTGAGTTATGATGCTAACTATGGCTACACCTTC.